This T cell receptor (beta chain) originates from a study of T cell responses to AZD1222 COVID-19 vaccine. The CDR3 sequence is 14 residues long. V gave up 2 bases and J gave up 7 bases, with 11 bases separating them. CDR1 SGHDN and CDR2 FVKESK come from the germline V gene. For this clone: The antigen remains undetermined.

Data came from immunoSEQ multiplex PCR; TCRdb stores just in-frame clones and leaves some out. Among under 200,000 clones, 85% to 95% were seen once, and the ten largest hold approximately 1.5%. Study-level points and caveats: The span of vaccine-associated CD4 TCRs extended across spike, with dominance at 160-218 and 743-854.

The V call is TRBV14, the J call TRBJ2-2, with a tentative D call TRBD1 (6 bases). Here the sequenced sample was peripheral blood, taken on day 0 of AZD1222 vaccination. This TCR came from an adult in good health. Here the CDR3 DNA reads TGTGCCAGCAGCCAACAACAGGGATTCGGGGAGCTGTTTTTT. It translates to CASSQQQGFGELFF. The entire variable domain, with the rest obtained from reference TRBV14 and TRBJ2-2, is as follows: EAGVTQFPSHSVIEKGQTVTLRCDPISGHDNLYWYRRVMGKEIKFLLHFVKESKQDESGMPNNRFLAERTGGTYSTLKVQPAELEDSGVYFCASSQQQGFGELFFGEGSRLTVL.